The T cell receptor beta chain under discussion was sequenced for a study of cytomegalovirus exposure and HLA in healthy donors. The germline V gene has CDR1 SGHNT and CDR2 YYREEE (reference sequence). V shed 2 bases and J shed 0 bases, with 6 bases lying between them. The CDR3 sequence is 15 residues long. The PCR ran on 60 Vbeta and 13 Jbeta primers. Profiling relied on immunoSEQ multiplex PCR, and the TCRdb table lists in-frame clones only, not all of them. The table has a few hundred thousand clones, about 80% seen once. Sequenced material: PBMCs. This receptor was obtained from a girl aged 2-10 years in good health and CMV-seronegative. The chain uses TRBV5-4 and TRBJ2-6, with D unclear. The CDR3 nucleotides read TGTGCCAGCAGCTTTCCGTTCTCTGGGGCCAACGTCCTGACTTTC. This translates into CASSFPFSGANVLTF.